This T cell receptor (beta chain) was identified during a study of blood T cells in healthy people across ages. V lost 5 bases to trimming and J lost 7 bases; unmatched junction nucleotides: 10. The CDR3 is 15 residues long. Germline assignment: CDR1 MNHEY and CDR2 SVGAGI. On this clonotype itself: A much larger clone lies a single base off, so this may be a read error.

A second PCR of 7 to 11 cycles used a sample-barcoded 5' primer and a J-beta primer mix. TCRdb called the 5' RACE reads again in MiXCR, with one record for every CDR3 protein. The table includes about 670,000 distinct CDR3 sequences, under 65% detected once. The chain uses TRBV6-5 and TRBJ2-2, with 7 positions matching TRBD1. Sample: blood. The receptor was derived from a woman older than 75 in good health. The CDR3 DNA follows: TGTGCCAGCAGTATAATGACAGGGATCAGCGGGGAGCTGTTTTTT. Translating it yields CASSIMTGISGELFF.